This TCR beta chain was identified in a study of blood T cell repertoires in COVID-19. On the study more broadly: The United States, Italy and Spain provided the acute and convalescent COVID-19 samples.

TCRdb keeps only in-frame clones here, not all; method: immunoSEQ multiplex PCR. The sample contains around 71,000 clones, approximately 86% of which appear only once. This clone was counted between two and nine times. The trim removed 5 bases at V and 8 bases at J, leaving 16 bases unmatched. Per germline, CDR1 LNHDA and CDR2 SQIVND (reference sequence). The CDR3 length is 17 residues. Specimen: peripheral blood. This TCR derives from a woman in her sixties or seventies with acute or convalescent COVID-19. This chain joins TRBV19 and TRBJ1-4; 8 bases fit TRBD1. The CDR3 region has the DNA TGTGCCAGTAGTCTCCGGACAGGGAGTTTCGGGAAGGAAAAACTGTTTTTT. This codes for CASSLRTGSFGKEKLFF.